The source of this T cell receptor beta chain is a study of T cells after yellow fever vaccination. The study's findings and limits: CD4 and CD8 compartments shared a small share of clonotypes, likely from convergent recombination.

J was trimmed by 6 bases and V by 5 bases; bases with no gene match: 5. The CDR3 runs to 14 residues. The germline V gene encodes CDR1 SGHNT and CDR2 YYREEE (reference sequence). By 5'RACE template switching, TCR cDNA was produced, with a universal primer site and UMIs added in the process. TCRdb independently ran MiXCR on the 5' RACE reads; one entry per CDR3 protein. Of 50,000 to 75,000 distinct CDR3 sequences in the sample, more than 5.5% were seen once. In this sample, this clonotype turned up a few times. What it recognizes is unknown. This chain uses TRBV5-4 with TRBJ2-2; 9 positions match TRBD2. This TCR came from a man younger than 35 who received the YFV17D yellow fever vaccine. The sequenced sample was CD8+ T cells sorted from PBMCs, obtained on the day of the first yellow fever vaccination. This CDR3 reads CASRYSGGAGELFF. For the CDR3, the DNA is TGTGCCAGCAGATATAGCGGGGGAGCCGGGGAGCTGTTTTTT.